The 26 T cell receptor beta chains listed next were all sequenced from one sample in a study of blood T cell repertoires in COVID-19 (dated by TCRdb to between 2020 and 2021). Receptor libraries were prepared by the immunoSEQ multiplex PCR assay. The table was pulled from immuneACCESS by TCRdb, which kept in-frame rearrangements only. Such tables lose some clones; where checked, under half of the loss comes from unresolved V genes, and the rest has no known cause. The table for this sample lists 190,000 or so clones; over 80% of them were counted only once. In total, the top ten clones hold roughly 1.2% of the sample. Material: PBMCs or T cells enriched from blood (not recorded which). These receptors were obtained from a man aged 30 to 39 who had recovered from COVID-19.

This chain joins TRBV19 and TRBJ2-3, with 11 bases lining up with TRBD2. Germline loops: CDR1 LNHDA, CDR2 SQIVND (reference sequence). With V trimmed by 0 bases and J by 1 base, 12 bases remained unmatched. This CDR3 contains 20 residues. The CDR3 sequence is CASSIEVLAGAPFRTDTQYF. CDR3 DNA: TGTGCCAGTAGTATAGAAGTACTAGCGGGGGCCCCTTTCCGCACAGATACGCAGTATTTT.

This clone has a handful of counts. The rearrangement uses TRBV19 and TRBJ2-7; TRBD2 agrees at 13 bases. Unmatched junction bases numbered 6, after V lost 3 bases and J lost 1 base. CDR1 is LNHDA and CDR2 is SQIVND in the germline V gene (reference sequence). The CDR3 is 17 amino acids. As DNA, the CDR3 is TGTGCCAGTAGTATTACTAGCGGGGGGGCTCGGTCCTACGAGCAGTACTTC. This encodes CASSITSGGARSYEQYF.

This clone occurred many times. The chain has TRBV28 and TRBJ2-7; 12 positions agree with TRBD2. Germline V gene lookup returns CDR1 MDHEN and CDR2 SYDVKM. This CDR3 comprises 17 residues. With V trimmed by 6 bases and J by 0 bases, 9 bases remained unmatched. CDR3 sequence reads: CASRTGTSGPSSYEQYF. CDR3 DNA sequence: TGTGCCAGCAGGACCGGGACTAGCGGGCCTAGCTCCTACGAGCAGTACTTC.

The chain carries TRBV13 and TRBJ1-4, with D tentatively TRBD1 (5 bases). This CDR3 contains 15 residues. Germline V gives CDR1 PRHDT, CDR2 FYEKMQ (reference sequence). V lost 5 bases and J 5 bases, leaving 15 bases between the germline ends. CDR3: CASSLNRWINEKLFF. The CDR3 bases are TGTGCCAGCAGCCTCAACAGGTGGATCAATGAAAAACTGTTTTTT.

The chain combines TRBV5-4 with TRBJ2-2; tentatively, D is TRBD1 (5 bases). V lost 0 bases to trimming and J lost 0 bases, with 6 bases between them. Germline assignment: CDR1 SGHNT and CDR2 YYREEE (reference sequence). This CDR3 is 15 amino acids long. The CDR3 coding sequence is TGTGCCAGCAGCTTGGGACAGTCGAACACCGGGGAGCTGTTTTTT. Translation gives CASSLGQSNTGELFF.

The chain combines TRBV6-5 with TRBJ1-2, with 7 bases identical to TRBD1. The CDR3 totals 12 residues. Germline V lookup: CDR1 MNHEY, CDR2 SVGAGI. V was clipped by 6 bases and J by 7 bases; unmatched bases: 5. CDR3 residues: CASSQGVGGYTF. The CDR3 DNA reads TGTGCCAGCAGCCAGGGGGTCGGTGGCTACACCTTC.

This sequence joins TRBV18 and TRBJ1-1; D unresolved. Germline-derived CDR1 and CDR2 are KGHSH and LQKENI. The CDR3 contains 13 residues. Trimming removed 3 bases from V and 3 bases from J, with 8 bases in between. CDR3 sequence: CASSPVGDTEAFF. CDR3 nucleotide sequence: TGTGCCAGCTCACCTGTCGGGGACACTGAAGCTTTCTTT.

The chain uses TRBV9 and TRBJ2-3; D gene uncertain. Between the trimmed V and J ends, which lost 0 bases and 4 bases, there was a span of 6 bases. The CDR3 has 13 amino acids. The germline V gene encodes CDR1 SGDLS and CDR2 YYNGEE. CDR3 amino acids: CASSVAVSDTQYF. The CDR3, as DNA: TGTGCCAGCAGCGTAGCTGTTTCAGATACGCAGTATTTT.

Remarks on this clone: Other DNA sequences in the same sample also yield this CDR3. The V gene is TRBV9, the J gene TRBJ2-7; TRBD1 might be the D (5 bases). This CDR3 has 14 residues. Trimming shortened V by 0 bases and J by 1 base, and 8 bases separated the two germline ends. Germline V gives CDR1 SGDLS, CDR2 YYNGEE. CDR3 DNA: TGTGCCAGCAGCGTAGGGGGCAGTTCCTACGAGCAGTACTTC. It encodes CASSVGGSSYEQYF.

This clone was detected only once. V gene TRBV5-1 combines with J gene TRBJ2-5; D might be TRBD2 (6 bases). The length of the CDR3 is 15 residues. Germline CDR1 is SGHRS and CDR2 is YFSETQ. V was shortened by 0 bases and J by 1 base, with 10 bases between the two germline ends. The CDR3 nucleotides read TGCGCCAGCAGCTTGGGGGGAGGACCCCAAGAGACCCAGTACTTC. It yields the protein CASSLGGGPQETQYF.

Remarks on this clone: The sample holds other DNA sequences that translate to the same CDR3. The chain is built from TRBV19 and TRBJ1-1; 9 bases line up with TRBD1. The V gene end was trimmed by 6 bases and the J gene end by 5 bases; junction bases not matched to a gene: 7. Germline CDR1 LNHDA, CDR2 SQIVND (reference sequence). There are 14 residues in the CDR3. The CDR3 region is CASSTNRGRTEAFF. DNA of the CDR3: TGTGCCAGTAGCACCAACAGGGGGCGTACTGAAGCTTTCTTT.

V usage is TRBV3-1 (or the pseudogene TRBV3-2) and J usage is TRBJ1-1, with D perhaps TRBD1 (5 bases). The V end lost 2 bases, the J end lost 2 bases, and 9 bases lay between the germline ends. Germline V lookup: CDR1 LGHDT, CDR2 YNNKEL (reference sequence). This CDR3 contains 14 residues. CDR3 region: CASSQQGPNTEAFF. Here the CDR3 DNA reads TGTGCCAGCAGCCAACAGGGCCCTAACACTGAAGCTTTCTTT.

This chain joins TRBV7-9 and TRBJ2-3, with D unclear. V was cut by 5 bases and J by 0 bases, with 12 bases left in between. CDR1 SEHNR and CDR2 FQNEAQ come from the germline V gene (reference sequence). The CDR3 contains 15 residues. The CDR3 DNA reads as TGTGCCAGCAGCGATAGCACGACGAGCACAGATACGCAGTATTTT. The encoded protein is CASSDSTTSTDTQYF.

The rearrangement links TRBV28 to TRBJ1-2, with a weak D call TRBD1 (6 bases). CDR3 length equals 14 residues. V lost 3 bases and J lost 5, with 13 bases in between. Germline V lookup: CDR1 MDHEN, CDR2 SYDVKM. The CDR3 loop is CASSFRHRAYGYTF. The CDR3 nucleotides read TGTGCCAGCAGTTTTAGGCACAGGGCTTATGGCTACACCTTC.

The genes are TRBV7-2 and TRBJ1-5; 9 nucleotides match TRBD1. CDR3 length: 17 amino acids. V shed 5 bases, J shed 3 bases, and the junction held 11 bases outside the gene matches. The germline CDR1 and CDR2 sequences are SGHTA and FQGNSA. CDR3 nucleotide sequence: TGTGCCAGCAGCCCCCGGACAGGGGACATTCTCAATCAGCCCCAGCATTTT. Translation: CASSPRTGDILNQPQHF.

The chain carries TRBV4-3 and TRBJ2-7; tentative D call: TRBD2 (6 bases). The CDR3 is made up of 17 amino acids. CDR1 LGHNA and CDR2 YSLEER come from the germline V gene. The V gene lost 5 bases and the J gene lost 0 bases, with 20 bases spanning the gap. This CDR3 reads CASSARLEGGASYEQYF. The CDR3 coding sequence is TGCGCCAGCAGCGCCCGCCTAGAAGGCGGGGCCTCCTACGAGCAGTACTTC.

In DNA form, the CDR3 reads TGTGCCACCAGTGATTTGCGAACAGGGGGCCACGAGCAGTACTTC. This gives the protein CATSDLRTGGHEQYF. The chain couples TRBV24-1 to TRBJ2-7, with 9 bases identical to TRBD1. Trimming cost V 0 bases and J 5 bases; bases outside gene matches: 4. Germline-derived CDR1 and CDR2 are KGHDR and SFDVKD. This CDR3 region has 15 residues.

The chain joins TRBV5-1 to TRBJ2-3; D remains ambiguous. From germline, CDR1 is SGHRS and CDR2 YFSETQ. CDR3 size: 13 residues. V was shortened by 8 bases and J by 0 bases, with 10 bases between the two germline ends. The CDR3 reads CASGDGSTDTQYF. In DNA, the CDR3 is TGCGCCAGTGGAGACGGAAGCACAGATACGCAGTATTTT.

This sequence joins TRBV28 and TRBJ2-7; D is possibly TRBD1 (7 bases). The CDR3 has 22 residues. V lost 3 bases, J lost 3 bases, and 36 bases lay in between. Germline values: CDR1 MDHEN, CDR2 SYDVKM. The DNA of the CDR3 is TGTGCCAGCAGTTTCCAAAGGGGGAGGACAGGCCGGAAAACGATCCGGGACTACGAGCAGTACTTC. It encodes CASSFQRGRTGRKTIRDYEQYF.

This clone turned up a few times. The J gene is TRBJ2-2, the V gene TRBV7-2; 7 positions agree with TRBD2. CDR1 and CDR2 from the germline V gene are SGHTA and FQGNSA. This CDR3 has 15 amino acids. Trimming cost V 5 bases and J 4 bases; bases outside gene matches: 7. The CDR3 nucleotides are TGTGCCAGCAGCCCCGGCGGGGGAGGCACCGGGGAGCTGTTTTTT. As protein: CASSPGGGGTGELFF. Using reference TRBV7-2 and TRBJ2-2 for the parts outside the CDR3, the full variable domain is GAGVSQSPSNKVTEKGKDVELRCDPISGHTALYWYRQSLGQGLEFLIYFQGNSAPDKSGLPSDRFSAERTGGSVSTLTIQRTQQEDSAVYLCASSPGGGGTGELFFGEGSRLTVL.

The rearrangement links TRBV28 to TRBJ1-5; no clear D. The CDR3 spans 13 residues. Germline CDR1 reads MDHEN; CDR2 reads SYDVKM. The V end lost 8 bases, the J end lost 4 bases, and 12 bases lay between the germline ends. CDR3 coding DNA: TGTGCCAGCGTTTTGGTAGCAAATCAGCCCCAGCATTTT. It is translated as CASVLVANQPQHF.

This chain joins TRBV6-1 and TRBJ1-5, with unresolved D. There are 13 residues in the CDR3. Germline CDR1 reads MNHNS; CDR2 reads SASEGT. V gave up 0 bases and J gave up 7 bases, with 7 bases separating them. The CDR3 is CASSEAEWQPQHF. The CDR3 nucleotides are TGTGCCAGCAGTGAAGCAGAGTGGCAGCCCCAGCATTTT.

Concerning this clone itself: This sample also contains other DNA sequences that code for the same CDR3. The chain couples TRBV18 to TRBJ2-7; 11 bases are a match to TRBD1. Germline values: CDR1 KGHSH, CDR2 LQKENI. V lost 0 bases to trimming and J lost 4 bases; unmatched junction nucleotides: 2. This CDR3 contains 15 residues. DNA for the CDR3: TGTGCCAGCTCACCACCGGGGACAGGGGGGTACGAGCAGTACTTC. As protein: CASSPPGTGGYEQYF.

The rearrangement links TRBV2 to TRBJ1-5, with 10 bases that match TRBD1. The CDR3 length is 19 residues. In germline, CDR1 is SNHLY, CDR2 FYNNEI. With 3 bases clipped from V and 1 base from J, the junction kept 12 bases outside the gene matches. The CDR3 DNA follows: TGTGCCAGCAGTGATGGGGGACAGGGGAGGGTCTGGAGCAATCAGCCCCAGCATTTT. It specifies CASSDGGQGRVWSNQPQHF.

This clone was detected once. The chain uses TRBV15 and TRBJ1-3; 7 nucleotides line up with TRBD1. Germline V gives CDR1 LNHNV, CDR2 YYDKDF (reference sequence). The CDR3 extends over 15 amino acids. J was trimmed by 4 bases and V by 0 bases; bases with no gene match: 3. For the CDR3, the DNA is TGTGCCACCAGCAGAGAAGGGGGCCCGGGAAACACCATATATTTT. Translating gives CATSREGGPGNTIYF. Complete variable domain (other parts from reference TRBV15 and TRBJ1-3): DAMVIQNPRYQVTQFGKPVTLSCSQTLNHNVMYWYQQKSSQAPKLLFHYYDKDFNNEADTPDNFQSRRPNTSFCFLDIRSPGLGDTAMYLCATSREGGPGNTIYFGEGSWLTVV.

This chain links TRBV5-4 with TRBJ2-7, with TRBD1 identical over 9 bases. J was trimmed by 2 bases and V by 4 bases; bases with no gene match: 7. Germline V gene sequence: CDR1 SGHNT, CDR2 YYREEE (reference sequence). The CDR3 has 15 amino acids. In DNA form, the CDR3 reads TGTGCCAGCAGCCCGTGGACAGGGGAAACCTACGAGCAGTACTTC. It is translated as CASSPWTGETYEQYF. Full variable domain (remainder filled in from reference TRBV5-4 and TRBJ2-7): ETGVTQSPTHLIKTRGQQVTLRCSSQSGHNTVSWYQQALGQGPQFIFQYYREEENGRGNFPPRFSGLQFPNYSSELNVNALELDDSALYLCASSPWTGETYEQYFGPGTRLTVT.